The 30 T cell receptor beta chains below come from one sample, sequenced in a study of blood T cell repertoires in COVID-19. TCRdb keeps only in-frame clones here, not all; method: immunoSEQ multiplex PCR. This table holds about 75,000 clones, approximately 90% found once. Sequencing used peripheral blood. The source is a woman between 45 and 60 years old with acute or convalescent COVID-19.

V gene TRBV19 combines with J gene TRBJ1-5; 9 bases align to TRBD1. Per the germline V gene, CDR1 is LNHDA and CDR2 is SQIVND (reference sequence). Unmatched junction bases numbered 8, after V lost 7 bases and J lost 4 bases. The CDR3 extends over 15 amino acids. This chain's CDR3 is CASTTDRGRNQPQHF. CDR3 nucleotides: TGTGCCAGTACCACGGACAGGGGAAGAAATCAGCCCCAGCATTTT.

This clone was observed a handful of times. The chain employs TRBV7-8 and TRBJ2-7; possibly TRBD1 for D (6 bases). CDR1 and CDR2 (germline): SGHVS, FQNEAQ. The V end was cut by 4 bases, the J end by 5 bases, with 15 bases between. This CDR3 has 14 residues. CDR3 amino acids: CASSSRGGMNEQYF. The CDR3 nucleotides read TGTGCCAGCAGCTCCAGGGGCGGTATGAACGAGCAGTACTTC.

The V and J genes are TRBV6-5 and TRBJ1-2, with 7 positions matching TRBD1. CDR3 length equals 14 residues. CDR1 MNHEY and CDR2 SVGAGI come from the germline V gene. V was clipped by 0 bases and J by 3 bases; unmatched bases: 1. The chain's CDR3 is CASSYSTGYYGYTF. The DNA of the CDR3 is TGTGCCAGCAGTTACTCGACAGGGTACTATGGCTACACCTTC.

This rearrangement joins TRBV19 to TRBJ2-1; no reliable D call. CDR1 is LNHDA, CDR2 SQIVND, per germline (reference sequence). V gave up 3 bases and J gave up 6 bases, with 9 bases separating them. The CDR3 has 13 amino acids. The CDR3 spells CASSIHSVNEQFF. DNA for the CDR3: TGTGCCAGTAGTATCCACAGTGTCAATGAGCAGTTCTTC.

The CDR3 sequence is CASSIRGKNQPQHF. CDR3 DNA sequence: TGTGCCAGTAGTATACGGGGGAAAAATCAGCCCCAGCATTTT. V gene TRBV19 combines with J gene TRBJ1-5; tentatively, D is TRBD1 (5 bases). The ends were cut back, 2 bases at V and 4 bases at J, with 9 bases in the middle. This CDR3 is 14 amino acids long. Per the germline V gene, CDR1 is LNHDA and CDR2 is SQIVND (reference sequence).

DNA of the CDR3: TGTGCCAGCAGGGACAGGGCACCTAGCTCCTACGAGCAGTACTTC. This codes for CASRDRAPSSYEQYF. The genes are TRBV6-5 and TRBJ2-7; TRBD1 agrees at 8 bases. This CDR3 has 15 amino acids. With V trimmed by 6 bases and J by 0 bases, 7 bases remained unmatched. Looked up from germline, CDR1 is MNHEY and CDR2 is SVGAGI.

This sequence joins TRBV28 and TRBJ1-2; 8 nucleotides match TRBD1. The CDR3 sequence is 16 residues long. Per germline, CDR1 MDHEN and CDR2 SYDVKM. The V segment lost 4 bases and the J segment 2 bases; nucleotides outside the gene matches: 9. The CDR3 nucleotides are TGTGCCAGCAGTTATATAACAGGGGGGGGCAACTATGGCTACACCTTC. Its translation is CASSYITGGGNYGYTF.

The chain recombines TRBV13 with TRBJ2-3, with no clear D. V was pared by 3 bases and J by 4 bases, with 14 bases between. Germline-derived CDR1 and CDR2 are PRHDT and FYEKMQ (reference sequence). The CDR3 totals 15 residues. CDR3 in DNA: TGTGCCAGCAGCTTCGACAAGCCCCGGCCAGATACGCAGTATTTT. Translating gives CASSFDKPRPDTQYF.

This chain joins TRBV6-6 and TRBJ2-1; the match to TRBD1 covers 8 bases. The CDR3 totals 15 residues. Losses at the gene ends were 5 bases for V and 3 bases for J; bases not matched to a gene: 6. CDR1 and CDR2 from the germline V gene are MNHNY and SVGAGI (reference sequence). CDR3 coding DNA: TGTGCCAGCAGTCGTCCGGGACAGGACTACAATGAGCAGTTCTTC. Protein product: CASSRPGQDYNEQFF.

V and J are TRBV24-1 and TRBJ1-2, with a tentative D call TRBD1 (6 bases). The CDR3 is 13 residues long. Germline values: CDR1 KGHDR, CDR2 SFDVKD. V was trimmed by 4 bases and J by 6 bases, leaving 11 bases between them. The chain's CDR3 is CATSDQGWNGYTF. CDR3 in DNA: TGTGCCACCAGTGACCAGGGGTGGAATGGCTACACCTTC.

The V call is TRBV3-1 (or the pseudogene TRBV3-2), the J call TRBJ2-3; D gene uncertain. CDR1 LGHDT and CDR2 YNNKEL come from the germline V gene (reference sequence). V lost 0 bases and J 0 bases, leaving 7 bases between the germline ends. This CDR3 spans 15 amino acids. In nucleotides, the CDR3 is TGTGCCAGCAGCCAAGACGGTGATAGCACAGATACGCAGTATTTT. Its protein is CASSQDGDSTDTQYF.

This chain links TRBV6-5 with TRBJ1-5, with 8 bases lining up with TRBD1. The CDR3 is 15 residues long. After removal of 4 bases from V and 1 base from J, the junction contained 3 bases not matched to a gene. CDR1 and CDR2 (germline): MNHEY, SVGAGI. CDR3 protein: CASSSDRASNQPQHF. The CDR3 DNA is TGTGCCAGCAGTTCGGACAGGGCCAGCAATCAGCCCCAGCATTTT.

The rearrangement links TRBV6-2 or TRBV6-3 to TRBJ1-2; 7 nucleotides match TRBD1. Per germline, CDR1 MNHEY and CDR2 SVGEGT. The CDR3 totals 13 residues. V gave up 5 bases and J gave up 4 bases; unmatched junction bases: 4. CDR3 sequence reads: CASSTGTAYGYTF. In DNA, the CDR3 is TGTGCCAGCAGTACCGGGACAGCCTATGGCTACACCTTC.

The V gene is TRBV29-1, the J gene TRBJ1-3; D remains unclear. V gave up 6 bases and J gave up 4 bases, with 7 bases separating them. Per germline, CDR1 SQVTM and CDR2 ANQGSEA. The CDR3 covers 11 residues. This CDR3 reads CSVQAGNTIYF. In DNA, the CDR3 is TGCAGCGTCCAGGCGGGAAACACCATATATTTT.

This clone was found once. J is TRBJ1-5 and V is TRBV28, with TRBD1 matching 12 bases. The CDR3 runs to 17 residues. The V gene end was trimmed by 6 bases and the J gene end by 7 bases; junction bases not matched to a gene: 13. CDR1 and CDR2 from the germline V gene are MDHEN and SYDVKM. The CDR3 DNA reads as TGTGCCAGCAGCTCCTCCGGGACAGGGGGCGCAGGACAGCCCCAGCATTTT. Amino acid sequence: CASSSSGTGGAGQPQHF. The whole variable domain, filled in from reference TRBV28 and TRBJ1-5, reads DVKVTQSSRYLVKRTGEKVFLECVQDMDHENMFWYRQDPGLGLRLIYFSYDVKMKEKGDIPEGYSVSREKKERFSLILESASTNQTSMYLCASSSSGTGGAGQPQHFGDGTRLSIL.

The chain employs TRBV9 and TRBJ1-5; 7 nucleotides match TRBD1. V lost 7 bases and J lost 2; bases outside the gene matches: 9. CDR1 and CDR2 (germline): SGDLS, YYNGEE. This CDR3 has 15 residues. In DNA, the CDR3 is TGTGCCAGCTCCCGGGAGGGGGCACGCAATCAGCCCCAGCATTTT. Protein product: CASSREGARNQPQHF.

This clone was observed a handful of times. The chain employs TRBV5-1 and TRBJ1-2; 7 bases map to TRBD1. Germline CDR1 reads SGHRS; CDR2 reads YFSETQ. The CDR3 is 14 amino acids. V lost 4 bases, J lost 3 bases, and 6 bases stayed unmatched. The CDR3 nucleotides read TGCGCCAGCAGCGAGACAACAGGGGACTATGGCTACACCTTC. It is translated as CASSETTGDYGYTF.

The chain combines TRBV7-9 with TRBJ1-1, with 7 bases aligning to TRBD1. Trimming removed 6 bases from V and 6 bases from J; junction bases left unmatched: 10. The CDR3 spans 14 residues. The V gene's germline CDR1 is SEHNR and CDR2 FQNEAQ (reference sequence). DNA of the CDR3: TGTGCCAGCAGTAAAATTCAGGGGGGCCCTGAAGCTTTCTTT. Translated, it gives CASSKIQGGPEAFF.

V is TRBV10-1 and J is TRBJ1-2; tentative D call: TRBD1 (5 bases). CDR1 and CDR2 (germline): WNHNN, SYGVQD (reference sequence). Trimming cost V 6 bases and J 4 bases, with 27 bases left between them. CDR3 length: 18 amino acids. The CDR3 protein is CASSLRAYRVKRGYGYTF. The CDR3 DNA is TGCGCCAGCAGCCTTCGGGCCTACCGGGTCAAAAGGGGCTATGGCTACACCTTC.

This clone was seen a few times. This chain connects TRBV7-2 to TRBJ2-3; 7 nucleotides match TRBD1. The V gene's germline CDR1 is SGHTA and CDR2 FQGNSA. The length of the CDR3 is 16 residues. V shed 1 base and J 1 base; nucleotides not matched to a gene: 5. The CDR3 region has the DNA TGTGCCAGCAGCTTAGTTCCTACAGGGGGCACAGATACGCAGTATTTT. Amino acid sequence: CASSLVPTGGTDTQYF.

This chain links TRBV5-6 with TRBJ2-5; 8 bases map to TRBD1. Trimming removed 4 bases from V and 7 bases from J; junction bases left unmatched: 3. The germline CDR1 and CDR2 sequences are SGHDT and YYEEEE. The CDR3 has 12 amino acids. DNA for the CDR3: TGTGCCAGCAGCCACGGACAGGGGACCCAGTACTTC. Translation: CASSHGQGTQYF.

The chain carries TRBV7-2 and TRBJ1-2; D is perhaps TRBD1 (5 bases). Trimming removed 5 bases from V and 5 bases from J, with 9 bases in between. Germline lookup yields CDR1 SGHTA and CDR2 FQGNSA. CDR3 length: 12 amino acids. The CDR3 protein is CASSEQGYGYTF. Here the CDR3 DNA reads TGTGCCAGCAGCGAGCAGGGTTATGGCTACACCTTC. The full variable domain, rest sourced from reference TRBV7-2 and TRBJ1-2, is GAGVSQSPSNKVTEKGKDVELRCDPISGHTALYWYRQSLGQGLEFLIYFQGNSAPDKSGLPSDRFSAERTGGSVSTLTIQRTQQEDSAVYLCASSEQGYGYTFGSGTRLTVV.

The chain uses TRBV27 and TRBJ2-6, with D unresolved. V shed 5 bases and J shed 1 base, with 6 bases lying between them. The germline V gene encodes CDR1 MNHEY and CDR2 SMNVEV (reference sequence). This CDR3 is 14 amino acids long. The CDR3 region is CASSGGSGANVLTF. CDR3 DNA: TGTGCCAGCAGTGGCGGTTCTGGGGCCAACGTCCTGACTTTC.

This chain links TRBV7-9 with TRBJ1-4, with 7 nucleotides matching TRBD1. The CDR3 has 14 amino acids. Germline V lookup: CDR1 SEHNR, CDR2 FQNEAQ (reference sequence). Unmatched junction bases numbered 10, after V lost 5 bases and J lost 10 bases. In nucleotides, the CDR3 is TGTGCCAGCAGCCCAGACAGGGCCCCTGCAAAACTGTTTTTT. It translates to CASSPDRAPAKLFF.

This chain joins TRBV18 and TRBJ1-6; 9 nucleotides align to TRBD1. V was clipped by 4 bases and J by 6 bases; unmatched bases: 1. The CDR3 contains 14 residues. Germline loops: CDR1 KGHSH, CDR2 LQKENI. The CDR3 DNA reads TGTGCCAGCTCACGGGACAGGGTTAATTCACCCCTCCACTTT. This translates into CASSRDRVNSPLHF.

To note about this clone: The same CDR3 can be traced to other DNA sequences in this sample. This rearrangement joins TRBV11-2 to TRBJ1-2, with TRBD1 identical over 8 bases. Germline V gene lookup returns CDR1 SGHAT and CDR2 FQNNGV. The V segment lost 4 bases and the J segment 4 bases; nucleotides outside the gene matches: 5. There are 14 residues in the CDR3. CDR3: CASSSGQGFYGYTF. The CDR3 region has the DNA TGTGCCAGCAGCTCCGGACAGGGCTTCTATGGCTACACCTTC.

The gene calls are TRBV3-1 (or the pseudogene TRBV3-2) and TRBJ1-1; a possible D gene is TRBD1 (5 bases). Trimming took 6 bases from V and 7 from J, leaving 21 bases between them. From germline, CDR1 is LGHDT and CDR2 YNNKEL (reference sequence). This CDR3 is built from 15 residues. The CDR3 loop reads CASSRGLLQRVEAFF. The CDR3 DNA follows: TGTGCCAGCAGTAGGGGACTGCTCCAAAGAGTTGAAGCTTTCTTT.

This rearrangement joins TRBV6-5 to TRBJ2-3; perhaps TRBD2 as D (5 bases). V was cut by 4 bases and J by 0 bases, with 8 bases left in between. In germline, CDR1 is MNHEY, CDR2 SVGAGI. The CDR3 covers 14 residues. The CDR3 DNA is TGTGCCAGCAGTTCGAGGGATAGCACAGATACGCAGTATTTT. Residues: CASSSRDSTDTQYF.

This chain uses TRBV3-1 (or the pseudogene TRBV3-2) with TRBJ2-7; 13 bases align to TRBD2. Unmatched junction bases numbered 0, after V lost 4 bases and J lost 3 bases. CDR3 length: 14 amino acids. Germline assignment: CDR1 LGHDT and CDR2 YNNKEL (reference sequence). For the CDR3, the DNA is TGTGCCAGCAGCCGGACTAGCGGGAGCTACGAGCAGTACTTC. This translates into CASSRTSGSYEQYF.

The gene calls are TRBV9 and TRBJ1-6; TRBD1 aligns across 7 bases. The CDR3 spans 15 residues. CDR1 is SGDLS and CDR2 is YYNGEE in the germline V gene. The ends lost 4 bases at V and 4 bases at J; junction bases unmatched: 5. CDR3 region: CASSTQGSYNSPLHF. Here the CDR3 DNA reads TGTGCCAGCAGCACACAGGGGTCGTATAATTCACCCCTCCACTTT.